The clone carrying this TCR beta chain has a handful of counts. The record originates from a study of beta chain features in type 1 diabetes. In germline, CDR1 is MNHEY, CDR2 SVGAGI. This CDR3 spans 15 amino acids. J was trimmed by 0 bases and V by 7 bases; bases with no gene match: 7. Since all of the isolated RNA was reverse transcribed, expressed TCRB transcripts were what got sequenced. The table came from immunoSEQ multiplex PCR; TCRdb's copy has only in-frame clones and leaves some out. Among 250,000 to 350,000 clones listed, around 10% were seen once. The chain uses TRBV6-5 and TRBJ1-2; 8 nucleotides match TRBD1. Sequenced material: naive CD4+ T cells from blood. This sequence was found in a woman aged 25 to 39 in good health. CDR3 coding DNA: TGTGCCAGCAAAACCGGGACAGGACCTAACTATGGCTACACCTTC. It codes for CASKTGTGPNYGYTF.